This TCR beta chain was identified during a study of blood T cell repertoires in COVID-19 (dated by TCRdb to 2018 to 2021). General notes on the study: The collaborator samples originated in the United States, Italy and Spain and spanned the acute and convalescent phases of COVID-19. The prospective study material was composed of cDNA or gDNA derived from T cells, B-cell-depleted T cells, or PBMCs. The dataset comprised deeply sampled blood TCRbeta repertoires from subjects exposed to, actively infected with, or recovered from COVID-19. A freely available public database, intended as a resource for researchers studying the immune response to SARS-CoV-2, is where the repertoires were released. The samples were drawn from the first 160 participants of the ongoing ImmuneRACE study and from over a thousand subjects provided by 6 global collaborators. Sample metadata almost always included a de-identified subject ID, COVID-19 status, age in years and sex. HLA class I and class II types, where available, came from metadata supplied by the sample provider rather than from assay-based typing.

Results and caveats for the whole study, not just this receptor: How much clinical and demographic metadata was included differed by source and by participant, and the metadata was provided uncurated.

At one collaborating source in Seattle, patients were enrolled during active infection and were followed longitudinally through the course of disease. Collaborating institutions collected whole blood in K2EDTA tubes following their own protocols. Collaborator samples were shipped for TCRbeta analysis as frozen whole blood, isolated PBMCs, or DNA extracted from either sample type. About this clone itself: Its antigen target is currently unknown. There are no base qualities to consult, and no much larger clone falls within one base.

TCRbeta CDR3 regions were amplified from genomic DNA using the immunoSEQ Assay, a bias-controlled multiplex PCR. Concerning the study's data processing: Nucleated cell counts per sample were estimated from amplification of reference gene primers within the assay. Sequence reads were collapsed and filtered to measure the absolute abundance of every unique TCRbeta CDR3 rearrangement. For each sample, productive Simpson clonality was calculated by taking the square root of Simpson's diversity index across productive rearrangements. The immuneACCESS repertoire file appears here via TCRdb, limited to in-frame rearrangements. These files lack a portion of the clones; in checked studies, under half of the deficit traces to unresolved V genes, and the cause of the others is not known. The DNA was the basis for D and trimming; V, J and clone size are from that table. This sample has about 390,000 clones in its table, and around 87% of those were observed once. Roughly 2.1% of the sample lies in the top ten.

For this chain, trimming is 4 bases at the V end and 3 bases at the J end, and the number of junction bases without a gene match is 10. Including cysteine and phenylalanine, the CDR3 has 17 amino acids. Left in the record is the CDR3 DNA by itself, 51 bases read in frame from the first base. The germline V gene provides CDR1 MGHDK and CDR2 SYGVNS. This sequence originates from a woman aged 60 to 75 with COVID-19, enrolled during active disease. Rearrangement joined TRBV25-1 to TRBJ1-4, with 8 bases in between that match TRBD1. Sequences were obtained from peripheral blood. The CDR3 is CASSAGGAGLSNEKLFF. DNA sequence: TGTGCCAGCAGTGCAGGGGGCGCGGGTTTATCTAATGAAAAACTGTTTTTT.